The 4 T cell receptor beta chains reported below all come from one sample, sequenced in a study of CD8 T cells in ankylosing spondylitis. TCRdb fed the 5' RACE reads into MiXCR, producing one record per CDR3 protein. The repertoire holds a few hundred thousand distinct CDR3 sequences, 15% to 20% seen once, with under 40% in the top ten. Sequencing was performed on blood, either unsorted or a sorted T cell fraction (not recorded which). The receptor set was obtained from a male donor with ankylosing spondylitis or in good health (not recorded which).

This clonotype was observed a few times. V is TRBV28 and J is TRBJ2-2; D remains unclear. V was pared by 1 base and J by 0 bases, with 15 bases between. Germline V gene data show CDR1 as MDHEN and CDR2 as SYDVKM. There are 18 residues in the CDR3. Written as DNA, the CDR3 is TGTGCCAGCAGTTTATCACTGGAATCTACCTCGAACACCGGGGAGCTGTTTTTT. Its protein is CASSLSLESTSNTGELFF.

The chain joins TRBV2 to TRBJ2-3; D may be TRBD1 (5 bases). Germline CDR1 SNHLY, CDR2 FYNNEI. Trimming stripped 11 bases from V and 6 bases from J, with 18 bases between. The CDR3 runs 13 residues. The CDR3 nucleotides read TGTGCCGACACAGGCACTACCACCGATACGCAGTATTTT. Protein product: CADTGTTTDTQYF.

This clonotype was seen repeatedly, ten times or more. The V gene is TRBV29-1, the J gene TRBJ2-1; possible D gene TRBD2, 6 bases. The germline gives CDR1 SQVTM, CDR2 ANQGSEA. The V end was cut by 7 bases, the J end by 6 bases, with 19 bases between. CDR3 length: 14 residues. The CDR3 sequence: CSAPVPGLTNEQFF. The DNA for the CDR3 is TGCAGCGCCCCAGTGCCGGGACTCACCAATGAGCAGTTCTTC.

This clonotype was recorded at least ten times. The rearrangement links TRBV6-1 to TRBJ2-7; TRBD1 aligns across 7 bases. The CDR3 has 15 residues. Germline lookup yields CDR1 MNHNS and CDR2 SASEGT. The junction had 5 bases not matched to a gene; V was cut back by 2 bases and J by 1 base. The CDR3 region is CASSEIGTESYEQYF. The CDR3 nucleotides are TGTGCCAGCAGTGAAATCGGGACAGAGTCCTACGAGCAGTACTTC.